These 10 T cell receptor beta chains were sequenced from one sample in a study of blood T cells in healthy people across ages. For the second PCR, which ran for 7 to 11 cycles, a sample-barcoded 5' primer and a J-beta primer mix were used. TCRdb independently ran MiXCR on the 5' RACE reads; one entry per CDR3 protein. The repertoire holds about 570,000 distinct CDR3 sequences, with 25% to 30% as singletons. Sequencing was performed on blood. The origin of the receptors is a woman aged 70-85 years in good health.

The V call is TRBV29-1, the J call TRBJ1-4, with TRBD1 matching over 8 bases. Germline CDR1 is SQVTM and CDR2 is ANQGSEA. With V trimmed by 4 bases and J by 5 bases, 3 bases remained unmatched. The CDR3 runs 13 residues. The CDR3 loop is CSVARDRNEKLFF. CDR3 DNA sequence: TGCAGCGTTGCTAGGGACAGGAATGAAAAACTGTTTTTT.

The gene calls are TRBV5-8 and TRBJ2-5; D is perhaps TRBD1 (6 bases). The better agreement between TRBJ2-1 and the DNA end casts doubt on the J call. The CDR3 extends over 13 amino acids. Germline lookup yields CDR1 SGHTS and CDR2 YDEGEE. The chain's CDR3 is CASSDDRTNEQFF. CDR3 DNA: TGTGCCAGCAGCGACGACAGGACCAATGAGCAGTTCTTC.

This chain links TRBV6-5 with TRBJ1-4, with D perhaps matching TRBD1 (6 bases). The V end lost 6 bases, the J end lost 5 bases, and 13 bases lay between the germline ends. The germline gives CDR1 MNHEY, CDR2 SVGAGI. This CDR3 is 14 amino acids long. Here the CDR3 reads CASRKGQRNEKLFF. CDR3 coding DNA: TGTGCCAGCAGGAAAGGACAGAGAAATGAAAAACTGTTTTTT.

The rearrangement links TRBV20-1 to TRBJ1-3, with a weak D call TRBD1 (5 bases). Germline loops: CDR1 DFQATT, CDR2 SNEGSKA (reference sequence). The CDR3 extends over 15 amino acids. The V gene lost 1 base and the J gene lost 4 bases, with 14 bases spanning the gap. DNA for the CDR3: TGCAGTGCTAGAGTTGGGAGGGGCGGAGGAAACACCATATATTTT. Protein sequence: CSARVGRGGGNTIYF.

The CDR3 region is CSAEGSGRLTKNIQYF. The CDR3, as DNA: TGCAGTGCTGAAGGTAGCGGGAGGCTTACCAAAAACATTCAGTACTTC. This chain connects TRBV20-1 to TRBJ2-4, with TRBD2 identical over 10 bases. The CDR3 consists of 16 residues. The V gene's germline CDR1 is DFQATT and CDR2 SNEGSKA (reference sequence). The V segment lost 5 bases and the J segment 2 bases; nucleotides outside the gene matches: 9.

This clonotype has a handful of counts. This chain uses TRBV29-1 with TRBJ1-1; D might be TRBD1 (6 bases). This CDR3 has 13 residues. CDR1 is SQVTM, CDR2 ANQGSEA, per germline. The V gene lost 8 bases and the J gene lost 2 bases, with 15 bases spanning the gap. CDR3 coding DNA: TGCAGCATAAAGACAGGCTTAAACACTGAAGCTTTCTTT. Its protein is CSIKTGLNTEAFF.

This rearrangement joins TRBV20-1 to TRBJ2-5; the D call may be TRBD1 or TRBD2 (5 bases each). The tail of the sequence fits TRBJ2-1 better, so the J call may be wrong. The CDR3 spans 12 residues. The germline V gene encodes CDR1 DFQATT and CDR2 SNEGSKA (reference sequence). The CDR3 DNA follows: TGCAGTGCTAGTGTGGGGGAGAATGAGCAGTTCTTC. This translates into CSASVGENEQFF.

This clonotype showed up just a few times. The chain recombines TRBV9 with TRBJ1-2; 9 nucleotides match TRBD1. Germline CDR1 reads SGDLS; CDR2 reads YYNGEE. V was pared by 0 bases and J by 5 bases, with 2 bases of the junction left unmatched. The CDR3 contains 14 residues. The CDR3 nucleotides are TGTGCCAGCAGCGTAGCACAGGGGGCGTATGGCTACACCTTC. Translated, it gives CASSVAQGAYGYTF.

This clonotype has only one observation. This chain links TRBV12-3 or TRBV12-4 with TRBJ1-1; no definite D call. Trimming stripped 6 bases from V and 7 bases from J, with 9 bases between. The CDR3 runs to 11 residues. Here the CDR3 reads CASRSPGEAFF. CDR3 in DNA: TGTGCCAGCAGATCCCCCGGTGAAGCTTTCTTT.

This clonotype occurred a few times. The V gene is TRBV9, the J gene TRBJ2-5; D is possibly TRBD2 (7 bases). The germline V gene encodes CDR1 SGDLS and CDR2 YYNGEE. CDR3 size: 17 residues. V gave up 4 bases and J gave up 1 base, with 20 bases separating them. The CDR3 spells CASSLGGGGGAQETQYF. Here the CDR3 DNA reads TGTGCCAGCAGCCTAGGTGGGGGGGGCGGAGCCCAAGAGACCCAGTACTTC.